The 8 T cell receptor beta chains reported below all come from one sample, sequenced in a study of blood T cell repertoires in COVID-19. Only in-frame clones appear in the TCRdb table, and some are missing; sequencing was by immunoSEQ multiplex PCR. There are around 8,000 clones in the sample; over 70% occur only once, and 9% to 10% lies in the top ten. The sample was peripheral blood. The receptor set was obtained from a human donor in a cohort sampled during active COVID-19.

CDR3 region: CASLNTWTGGNNEQYF. The CDR3 DNA is TGCGCCAGCCTTAATACTTGGACAGGGGGGAATAACGAGCAGTACTTC. The V call is TRBV10-2, the J call TRBJ2-7, with 10 nucleotides matching TRBD1. V gave up 8 bases and J gave up 5 bases; unmatched junction bases: 15. The germline V gene encodes CDR1 WSHSY and CDR2 SAAADI. The CDR3 totals 16 residues.

The chain employs TRBV5-5 and TRBJ2-3; the match to TRBD2 covers 11 bases. CDR1 is SGHKS and CDR2 is YYEKEE in the germline V gene (reference sequence). V was pared by 0 bases and J by 6 bases, with 9 bases of the junction left unmatched. The CDR3 contains 17 residues. DNA for the CDR3: TGTGCCAGCAGCTTGGGGCTAGCGGGAGGTCCGGGGGATACGCAGTATTTT. Translating gives CASSLGLAGGPGDTQYF.

DNA of the CDR3: TGTGCCAGCAGCTTCTCTCCCTTAGACAGATATGGCTACACCTTC. It translates to CASSFSPLDRYGYTF. The rearrangement joins TRBV7-9 to TRBJ1-2, with D maybe TRBD1 (5 bases). Trimming pared 3 bases from V and 5 bases from J, leaving 16 bases between. The CDR3 is 15 amino acids. Germline CDR1 SEHNR, CDR2 FQNEAQ (reference sequence).

This clone was seen only once. The junction departs from germline at one end; a sequencing error may be responsible. V gene TRBV29-1 combines with J gene TRBJ2-3; tentative D call: TRBD1 (6 bases). CDR3 length: 13 amino acids. Germline assignment: CDR1 SQVTM and CDR2 ANQGSEA. CDR3 region: CSASDSLHRYAVF. The CDR3 region has the DNA TGCAGCGCCTCGGACAGCCTTCACAGATACGCAGTATTT.

This clone has only one observation. The chain uses TRBV5-1 and TRBJ2-2; D perhaps matches TRBD1 (5 bases). V was shortened by 1 base and J by 6 bases, with 10 bases between the two germline ends. CDR3 length equals 14 residues. CDR1 is SGHRS and CDR2 is YFSETQ in the germline V gene. The CDR3, as DNA: TGCGCCAGCAGCTTGTTCTCAGGGCCCGGGGAGCTGTTTTTT. Translation gives CASSLFSGPGELFF.

The V call is TRBV6-1, the J call TRBJ2-4; D remains ambiguous. The germline V gene encodes CDR1 MNHNS and CDR2 SASEGT. The CDR3 is made up of 14 amino acids. Trimming pared 2 bases from V and 0 bases from J, leaving 5 bases between. In nucleotides, the CDR3 is TGTGCCAGCAGTGAAATATTAGCCAAAAACATTCAGTACTTC. Amino acid sequence: CASSEILAKNIQYF.

The rearrangement links TRBV4-1 to TRBJ1-5; D may be TRBD1 (5 bases). The CDR3 totals 14 residues. Germline loops: CDR1 MGHRA, CDR2 YSYEKL. V shed 1 base and J shed 3 bases, with 7 bases lying between them. The CDR3 loop reads CASSQGQLNQPQHF. In nucleotides, the CDR3 is TGCGCCAGCAGCCAAGGACAGCTCAATCAGCCCCAGCATTTT.

The genes are TRBV21-1 and TRBJ2-7; TRBD2 reflects the table's D call only, with no check against the DNA. TRBV21-1 is classified as a pseudogene. The CDR3 length is 15 residues. CDR3 sequence: CASSTGGGGVYEQYF. For the CDR3, the DNA is TGTGCCAGCAGCACCGGCGGCGGGGGGGTTTACGAGCAGTACTTC.